The rows below give T cell receptor beta chains drawn from one sample of a study of PD-1 blockade in classical Hodgkin lymphoma. Clones were read by immunoSEQ multiplex PCR, and TCRdb kept only the in-frame ones, dropping some. Of tens of thousands of clones in the sample, 78% were seen once. Material: peripheral blood mononuclear cells (PBMCs), obtained before the fourth cycle of nivolumab. The receptors shown here come from a human donor with classical Hodgkin lymphoma. The CDR3 runs from the conserved cysteine through the conserved F or W. The D gene is left open where the match is weak.

D gene | J gene | V gene | CDR3 protein
TRBD1 | TRBJ1-5 | TRBV6-1 | CASSESWTGVSNQPQHF
- | TRBJ1-5 | TRBV6-6 | CASSPDQNQPQHF
- | TRBJ1-1 | TRBV29-1 | CSVDGGGNTEAFF
- | TRBJ1-1 | TRBV7-3 | CASSRTQGIGEVFKGTEAFF
- | TRBJ1-5 | TRBV19 | CASSIDQLSNQPQHF
- | TRBJ1-5 | TRBV28 | CASSPPGNQPQHF
- | TRBJ2-2 | TRBV27 | CASSFGTGELFF
- | TRBJ1-2 | TRBV18 | CASSPAGNYGYTF
- | TRBJ1-1 | TRBV4-3 | CASSQDPTGPGEAFF
- | TRBJ1-2 | TRBV18 | CASSLGEGRTYGYTF
- | TRBJ1-5 | TRBV7-2 | CASSLVFNQPQHF
- | TRBJ1-6 | TRBV7-3 | CASSPRSYNSPLHF
- | TRBJ2-3 | TRBV6-6 | CASSYRGTSQYF
TRBD1 | TRBJ2-2 | TRBV28 | CASSQGTDYTGELFF
TRBD1 | TRBJ2-1 | TRBV7-9 | CASSSPPGTGYNEQFF
TRBD1 | TRBJ1-6 | TRBV28 | CASRGQGDSPLHF
- | TRBJ1-1 | TRBV29-1 | CSVAGQLMNTEAFF
- | TRBJ2-1 | TRBV2 | CASSVRGFVDEQFF
- | TRBJ2-2 | TRBV7-7 | CASKPRGTTGELFF
TRBD2 | TRBJ2-7 | TRBV28 | CASSLTSGYYEQYF
- | TRBJ1-6 | TRBV7-9 | CASSLDGNSPLHF
- | TRBJ1-2 | TRBV21-1 | CASSKVPPLAGCGYGYTF
- | TRBJ1-4 | TRBV7-8 | CASSLDTRREKLFF
- | TRBJ1-6 | TRBV2 | CASSEDFDYSPLHF
- | TRBJ2-1 | TRBV6-5 | CASTFGYEQFF
- | TRBJ2-7 | TRBV5-6 | CASSLGRTYEQYF
- | TRBJ2-7 | TRBV6-6 | CASRRDIISYEQYF
- | TRBJ1-1 | TRBV5-1 | CASSPRVTDTEAFF
TRBD1 | TRBJ2-3 | TRBV4-2 | CASSQGGDRDTDTQYF
- | TRBJ2-3 | TRBV9 | CASSVGGYTDTQYF
TRBD1 | TRBJ1-4 | TRBV18 | CASSPRDAGGTEKLFF
- | TRBJ1-1 | TRBV16 | CASSQSRAANTEAFF
- | TRBJ1-2 | TRBV30 | CAWSVLGQSVGYGYTF
- | TRBJ2-3 | TRBV9 | CASSFTGDFNTQYF
- | TRBJ1-1 | TRBV18 | CASSFPLGGAFF
TRBD2 | TRBJ2-7 | TRBV4-2 | CASSRSSGGQYEQYF
- | TRBJ1-4 | TRBV29-1 | CSVARGEYEKLFF
- | TRBJ1-5 | TRBV28 | CASVSLSNQPQHF
TRBD1 | TRBJ1-1 | TRBV29-1 | CSVTRQGDTEAFF
- | TRBJ2-2 | TRBV4-3 | CASSQEGGRRGPGELFF
TRBD1 | TRBJ1-4 | TRBV2 | CASSELGTGTNEKLFF
TRBD1 | TRBJ2-7 | TRBV7-2 | CASSSDRGLEQYF
- | TRBJ2-6 | TRBV4-2 | CASSQDARGGANVLTF
- | TRBJ1-2 | TRBV6-1 | CASNPDLDYTF